This T cell receptor (beta chain) appears in the sequencing data of a study of beta chain features in type 1 diabetes. The whole isolated RNA underwent reverse transcription, so sequencing captured expressed TCRB transcripts. Generated by immunoSEQ multiplex PCR, the TCRdb table keeps only in-frame clones and is missing some. The data hold hundreds of thousands of clones, with 17% observed a single time. This clone was recorded only once. The CDR3 runs to 13 residues. CDR1 is MDHEN, CDR2 SYDVKM, per germline. V gave up 6 bases and J gave up 8 bases, with 16 bases separating them. Sequenced sample: naive CD4+ T cells from blood. This clonotype was sampled from a young woman in good health. The V gene is TRBV28, the J gene TRBJ1-2; D is perhaps TRBD1 (6 bases). CDR3 in DNA: TGTGCCAGCAGCGTAACGGGGGCGAGGGGCTACACCTTC. Translated, it gives CASSVTGARGYTF.